This TCR beta chain was recorded in a study of T cell changes during pregnancy in multiple sclerosis. The CDR3 is made up of 13 amino acids. Per germline, CDR1 LNHDA and CDR2 SQIVND (reference sequence). V gave up 9 bases and J gave up 3 bases; unmatched junction bases: 8. Data came from immunoSEQ multiplex PCR; TCRdb stores just in-frame clones and leaves some out. The table has fewer than 95,000 clones, 92% seen once. This TCR derives from a female donor in good health, enrolled as a control in a pregnancy study. The specimen was peripheral blood, collected in the first trimester of pregnancy. The chain employs TRBV19 and TRBJ2-7; 7 nucleotides align to TRBD1. The CDR3: CASRDRVDYEQYF. The CDR3 DNA follows: TGTGCCAGCCGGGACAGAGTGGACTACGAGCAGTACTTC.